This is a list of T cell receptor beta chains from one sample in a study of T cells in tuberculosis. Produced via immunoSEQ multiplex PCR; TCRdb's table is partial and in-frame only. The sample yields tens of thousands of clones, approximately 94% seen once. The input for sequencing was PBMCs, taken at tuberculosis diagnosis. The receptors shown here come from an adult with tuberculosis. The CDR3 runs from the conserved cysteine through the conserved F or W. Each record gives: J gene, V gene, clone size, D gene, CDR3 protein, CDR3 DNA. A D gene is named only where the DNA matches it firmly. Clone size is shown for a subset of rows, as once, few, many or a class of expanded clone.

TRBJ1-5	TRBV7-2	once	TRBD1	CASSTTGTGGNQPQHF	TGTGCCAGCAGCACGACCGGGACAGGGGGCAATCAGCCCCAGCATTTT
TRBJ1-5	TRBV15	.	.	CATSRDFWTEYSNQPQHF	TGTGCCACCAGCAGAGATTTTTGGACAGAATATAGCAATCAGCCCCAGCATTTT
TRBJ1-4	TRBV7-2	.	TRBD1	CASSFFLTGTNEKLFF	TGTGCCAGCAGCTTTTTTTTGACAGGGACTAATGAAAAACTGTTTTTT
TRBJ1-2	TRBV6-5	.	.	CASSRGGSGYTF	TGTGCCAGCAGTCGGGGGGGGAGTGGCTACACCTTC
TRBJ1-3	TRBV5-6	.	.	CASSRQTVRSGNTIYF	TGTGCCAGCAGCCGACAGACAGTCCGCTCTGGAAACACCATATATTTT
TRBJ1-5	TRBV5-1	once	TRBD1	CASSLGTGRNQPQHF	TGCGCCAGCAGCTTGGGGACAGGGCGCAATCAGCCCCAGCATTTT
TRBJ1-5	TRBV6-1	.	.	CASSLDSSNQPQHF	TGTGCCAGCAGCCTAGACAGTAGCAATCAGCCCCAGCATTTT
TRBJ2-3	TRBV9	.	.	CASSVTGYGSDTQYF	TGTGCCAGCAGCGTAACAGGGTACGGATCAGATACGCAGTATTTT
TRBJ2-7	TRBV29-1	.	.	CSVTNQGPYEQYF	TGCAGCGTTACGAATCAGGGGCCCTACGAGCAGTACTTC
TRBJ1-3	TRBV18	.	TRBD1	CASSPRRQGPYSGNTIYF	TGTGCCAGCTCACCCCGCCGACAGGGCCCCTACTCTGGAAACACCATATATTTT
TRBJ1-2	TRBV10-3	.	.	CAITALTGPYGYTF	TGTGCCATCACCGCGTTGACAGGTCCCTATGGCTACACCTTC
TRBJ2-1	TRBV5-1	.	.	CASSQGKLNEQFF	TGCGCCAGCAGTCAGGGGAAACTCAATGAGCAGTTCTTC
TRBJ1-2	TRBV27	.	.	CASSLQGYGYTF	TGTGCCAGCAGTTTACAGGGCTATGGCTACACCTTC
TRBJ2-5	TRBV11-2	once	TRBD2	CASSSGLAFSSEETQYF	TGTGCCAGCAGCTCCGGACTAGCGTTTTCCTCGGAGGAGACCCAGTACTTC
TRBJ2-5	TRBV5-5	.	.	CASSLGREETQYF	TGTGCCAGCAGCTTGGGTCGGGAGGAGACCCAGTACTTC
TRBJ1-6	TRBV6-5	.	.	CASSYGGGNSPLHF	TGTGCCAGCAGTTACGGGGGAGGTAATTCACCCCTCCACTTT
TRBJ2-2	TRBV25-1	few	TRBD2	CASSDHTRGGGAPGELFF	TGTGCCAGCAGTGACCATACGCGGGGCGGGGGGGCCCCCGGGGAGCTGTTTTTT
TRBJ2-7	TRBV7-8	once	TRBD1	CASSSGRAGGGEQYF	TGTGCCAGCAGCTCTGGGCGGGCAGGGGGCGGCGAGCAGTACTTC
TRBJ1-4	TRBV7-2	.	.	CASSLGSGVKGEKLFF	TGTGCCAGCAGCTTAGGGAGCGGGGTTAAGGGTGAAAAACTGTTTTTT
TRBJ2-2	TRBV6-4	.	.	CASERKGHSYTGELFF	TGTGCCAGCGAACGCAAGGGACACAGTTACACCGGGGAGCTGTTTTTT
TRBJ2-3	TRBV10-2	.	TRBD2	CASRIGLAGVGTQYF	TGCGCCAGCAGAATCGGACTAGCGGGGGTGGGTACGCAGTATTTT
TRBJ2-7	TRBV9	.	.	CASSVGAVTYEQYF	TGTGCCAGCAGCGTAGGGGCAGTCACCTACGAGCAGTACTTC
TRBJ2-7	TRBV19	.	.	CASSIGIGRGPHSYEQYF	TGTGCCAGTAGTATAGGGATTGGGCGGGGACCCCACTCCTACGAGCAGTACTTC